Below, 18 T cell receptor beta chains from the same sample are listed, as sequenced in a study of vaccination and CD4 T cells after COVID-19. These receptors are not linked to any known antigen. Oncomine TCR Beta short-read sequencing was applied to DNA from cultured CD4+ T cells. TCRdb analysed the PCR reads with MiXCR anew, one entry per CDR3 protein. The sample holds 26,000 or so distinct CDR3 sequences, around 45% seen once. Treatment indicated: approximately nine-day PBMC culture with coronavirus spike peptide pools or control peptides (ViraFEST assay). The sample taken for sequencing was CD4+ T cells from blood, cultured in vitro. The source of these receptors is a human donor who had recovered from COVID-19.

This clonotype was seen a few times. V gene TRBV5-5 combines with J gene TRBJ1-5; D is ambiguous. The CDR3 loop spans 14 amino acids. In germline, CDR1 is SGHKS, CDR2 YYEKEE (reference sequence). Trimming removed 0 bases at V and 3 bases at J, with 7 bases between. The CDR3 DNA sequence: TGTGCCAGCAGCTTGGGGCACTTCAATCAGCCCCAGCATTTT. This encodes CASSLGHFNQPQHF.

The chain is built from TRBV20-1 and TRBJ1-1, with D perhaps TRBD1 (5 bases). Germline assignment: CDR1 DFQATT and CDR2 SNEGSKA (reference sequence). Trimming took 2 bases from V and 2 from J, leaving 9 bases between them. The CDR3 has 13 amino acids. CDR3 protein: CSARTGQNTEAFF. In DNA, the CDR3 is TGCAGTGCTAGAACTGGACAAAACACTGAAGCTTTCTTT.

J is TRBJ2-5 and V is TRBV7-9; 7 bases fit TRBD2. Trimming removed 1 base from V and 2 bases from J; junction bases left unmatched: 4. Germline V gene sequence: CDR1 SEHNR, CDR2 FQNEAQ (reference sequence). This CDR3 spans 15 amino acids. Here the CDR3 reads CASSLGLAEQETQYF. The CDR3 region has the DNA TGTGCCAGCAGCTTAGGGCTAGCGGAACAAGAGACCCAGTACTTC.

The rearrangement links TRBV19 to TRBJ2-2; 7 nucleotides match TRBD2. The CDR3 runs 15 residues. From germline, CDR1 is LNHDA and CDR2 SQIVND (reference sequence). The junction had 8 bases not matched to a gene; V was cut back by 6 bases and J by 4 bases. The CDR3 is CASRPGGRGTGELFF. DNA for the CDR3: TGTGCCAGTAGGCCGGGAGGCCGAGGCACCGGGGAGCTGTTTTTT.

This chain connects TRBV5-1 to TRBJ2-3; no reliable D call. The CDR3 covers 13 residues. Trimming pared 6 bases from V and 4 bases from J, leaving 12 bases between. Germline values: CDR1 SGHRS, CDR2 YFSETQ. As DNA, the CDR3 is TGCGCCAGCATGGGCGCCGTAGCAGATACGCAGTATTTT. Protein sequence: CASMGAVADTQYF.

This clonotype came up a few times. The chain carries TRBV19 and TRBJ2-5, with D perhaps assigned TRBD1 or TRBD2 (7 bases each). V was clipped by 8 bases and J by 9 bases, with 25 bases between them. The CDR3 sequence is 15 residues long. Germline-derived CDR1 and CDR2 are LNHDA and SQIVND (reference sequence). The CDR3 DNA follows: TGTGCCAGTGGGGGGGACAGAGCCCCCTTAACGGCCCAGTACTTC. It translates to CASGGDRAPLTAQYF.

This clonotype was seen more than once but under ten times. The chain's CDR3 is CSARAGQKETQYF. CDR3 nucleotides: TGCAGTGCTAGAGCCGGACAGAAAGAGACCCAGTACTTC. The chain recombines TRBV20-1 with TRBJ2-5, with D maybe TRBD1 (6 bases). The CDR3 consists of 13 residues. V lost 1 base, J lost 3 bases, and 9 bases lay in between. Germline V lookup: CDR1 DFQATT, CDR2 SNEGSKA (reference sequence).

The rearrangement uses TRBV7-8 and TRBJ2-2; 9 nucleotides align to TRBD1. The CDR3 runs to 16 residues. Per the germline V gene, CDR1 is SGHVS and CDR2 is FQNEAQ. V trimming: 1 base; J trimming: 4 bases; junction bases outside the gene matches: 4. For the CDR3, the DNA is TGTGCCAGCAGCTTAGTGGACAGGGGTCGCACCGGGGAGCTGTTTTTT. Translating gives CASSLVDRGRTGELFF.

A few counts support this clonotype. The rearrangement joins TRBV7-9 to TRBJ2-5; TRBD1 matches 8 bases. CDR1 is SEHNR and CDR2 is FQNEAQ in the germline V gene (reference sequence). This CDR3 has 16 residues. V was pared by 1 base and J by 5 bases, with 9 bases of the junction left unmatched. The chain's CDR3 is CASSLGTGGRSETQYF. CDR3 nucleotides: TGTGCCAGCAGCTTAGGAACAGGGGGTCGAAGTGAGACCCAGTACTTC.

CDR3 bases: TGCAGCGTTGAAGAAAGCACAGATACGCAGTATTTT. This codes for CSVEESTDTQYF. This chain links TRBV29-1 with TRBJ2-3; D call uncertain. Germline V gene lookup returns CDR1 SQVTM and CDR2 ANQGSEA. V lost 0 bases and J 0 bases, leaving 1 base between the germline ends. CDR3 size: 12 residues.

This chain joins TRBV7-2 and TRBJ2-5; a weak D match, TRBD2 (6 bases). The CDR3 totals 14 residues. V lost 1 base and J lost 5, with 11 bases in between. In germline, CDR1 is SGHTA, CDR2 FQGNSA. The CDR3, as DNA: TGTGCCAGCAGCTTAGGCGGGGTCGGGGAGACCCAGTACTTC. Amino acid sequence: CASSLGGVGETQYF.

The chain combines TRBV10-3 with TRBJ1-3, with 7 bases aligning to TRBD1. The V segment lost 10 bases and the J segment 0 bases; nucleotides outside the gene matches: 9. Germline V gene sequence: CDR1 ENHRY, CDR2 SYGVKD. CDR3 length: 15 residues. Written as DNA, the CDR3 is TGTGCCACGCAGACAGGGAACTTCTCTGGAAACACCATATATTTT. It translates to CATQTGNFSGNTIYF.

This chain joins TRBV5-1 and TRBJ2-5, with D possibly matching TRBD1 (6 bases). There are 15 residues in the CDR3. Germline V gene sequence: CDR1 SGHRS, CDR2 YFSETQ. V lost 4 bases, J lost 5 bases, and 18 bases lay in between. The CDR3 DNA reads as TGCGCCAGCAGCAGCAACCCGGACAGTCAGGAGACCCAGTACTTC. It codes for CASSSNPDSQETQYF.

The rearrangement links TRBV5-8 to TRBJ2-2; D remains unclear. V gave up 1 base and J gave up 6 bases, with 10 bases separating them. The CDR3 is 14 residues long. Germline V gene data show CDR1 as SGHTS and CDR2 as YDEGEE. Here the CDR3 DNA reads TGTGCCAGCAGCTTGTGGGGTGTCGCCGGGGAGCTGTTTTTT. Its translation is CASSLWGVAGELFF.

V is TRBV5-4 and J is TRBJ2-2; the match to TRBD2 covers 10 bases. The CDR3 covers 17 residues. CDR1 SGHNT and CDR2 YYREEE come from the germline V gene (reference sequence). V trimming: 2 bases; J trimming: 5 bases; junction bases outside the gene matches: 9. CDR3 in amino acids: CASSFGLAVSGTGELFF. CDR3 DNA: TGTGCCAGCAGCTTTGGACTAGCGGTATCTGGAACCGGGGAGCTGTTTTTT. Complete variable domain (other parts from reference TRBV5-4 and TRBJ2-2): ETGVTQSPTHLIKTRGQQVTLRCSSQSGHNTVSWYQQALGQGPQFIFQYYREEENGRGNFPPRFSGLQFPNYSSELNVNALELDDSALYLCASSFGLAVSGTGELFFGEGSRLTVL.

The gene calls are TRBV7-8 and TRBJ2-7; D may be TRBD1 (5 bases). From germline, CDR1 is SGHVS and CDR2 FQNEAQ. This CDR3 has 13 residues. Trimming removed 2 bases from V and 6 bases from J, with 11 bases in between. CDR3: CASSLLQVGEQYF. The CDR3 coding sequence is TGTGCCAGCAGCTTATTACAGGTGGGCGAGCAGTACTTC.

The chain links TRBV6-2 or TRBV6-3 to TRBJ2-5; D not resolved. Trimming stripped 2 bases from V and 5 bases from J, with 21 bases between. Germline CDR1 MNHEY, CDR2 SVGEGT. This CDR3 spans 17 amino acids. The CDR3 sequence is CASSYHASGESRETQYF. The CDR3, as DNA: TGTGCCAGCAGTTACCACGCTAGTGGAGAGTCGAGGGAGACCCAGTACTTC.

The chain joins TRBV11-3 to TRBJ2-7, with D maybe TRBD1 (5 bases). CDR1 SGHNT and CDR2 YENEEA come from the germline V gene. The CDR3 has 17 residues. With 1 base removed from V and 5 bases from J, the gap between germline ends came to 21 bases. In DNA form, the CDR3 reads TGTGCCAGCAGCTTAGTTGGATGGGGCAGGCCCCTGGACGAGCAGTACTTC. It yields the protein CASSLVGWGRPLDEQYF.